This T cell receptor (beta chain) was profiled in a study of T cell responses to AZD1222 COVID-19 vaccine. Losses at the gene ends were 3 bases for V and 4 bases for J; bases not matched to a gene: 12. The CDR3 is 18 amino acids. The germline V gene encodes CDR1 SGHRS and CDR2 YFSETQ. This table comes from immunoSEQ multiplex PCR, and its TCRdb copy is limited to in-frame clones, with some not included. The table includes around 190,000 clones, 80% to 95% detected once. Source: peripheral blood, taken 28 days after the second AZD1222 dose. The chain links TRBV5-1 to TRBJ2-1, with TRBD1 matching over 11 bases. This TCR came from an adult who received the AZD1222 COVID-19 vaccine. The CDR3 coding sequence is TGCGCCAGCAGCTCCCGCTCCGGGGGACAGGGGGAATACAATGAGCAGTTCTTC. Translating gives CASSSRSGGQGEYNEQFF.